This is a list of T cell receptor beta chains from one sample in a study of blood T cell repertoires in COVID-19. Sequencing used immunoSEQ multiplex PCR; TCRdb keeps in-frame clones, though not all of them. The sample lists some 300,000 clones, approximately 85% occurring once. Sequencing was done on a sample of PBMCs or T cells enriched from blood (not recorded which). The source of these receptors is a woman aged 25 to 39 who had recovered from COVID-19. CDR3s include the opening cysteine and the closing phenylalanine or tryptophan. The D gene is left open where the match is weak. The size field is filled for only some rows; it gives once, few, many or a size class.

d_gene: .; abundance: .; j_gene: TRBJ1-1; v_gene: TRBV29-1; CDR3nt: TGCAGCGTTGGTTGGGACATGAACACTGAAGCTTTCTTT; CDR3aa: CSVGWDMNTEAFF
d_gene: TRBD2; abundance: .; j_gene: TRBJ2-2; v_gene: TRBV7-3; CDR3nt: TGTGCCAGCAGCTTAAGTCCTAGCGGGGGGTCCACCGGGGAGCTGTTTTTT; CDR3aa: CASSLSPSGGSTGELFF
d_gene: .; abundance: .; j_gene: TRBJ2-5; v_gene: TRBV5-1; CDR3nt: TGCGCCAGCAGCCCCCTGGGGGGAGAGACCCAGTACTTC; CDR3aa: CASSPLGGETQYF
d_gene: .; abundance: .; j_gene: TRBJ1-4; v_gene: TRBV5-1; CDR3nt: TGCGCCAGCAGCTTAAATGGACTCTCCCATAATGAAAAACTGTTTTTT; CDR3aa: CASSLNGLSHNEKLFF
d_gene: TRBD1; abundance: .; j_gene: TRBJ2-7; v_gene: TRBV6-5; CDR3nt: TGTGCCAGCAGTTACTCGTATGGGGACAGAGGCTACGAGCAGTACTTC; CDR3aa: CASSYSYGDRGYEQYF
d_gene: .; abundance: once; j_gene: TRBJ1-2; v_gene: TRBV30; CDR3nt: TGTGCCTGGAGGGATTGGAGGGCGGGCGGCTACACCTTC; CDR3aa: CAWRDWRAGGYTF
d_gene: .; abundance: .; j_gene: TRBJ1-4; v_gene: TRBV6-1; CDR3nt: TGTGCCAGCAGTGAACAGGGCCCTCGGGCAGGAAAACTGTTTTTT; CDR3aa: CASSEQGPRAGKLFF
d_gene: TRBD1; abundance: .; j_gene: TRBJ1-2; v_gene: TRBV30; CDR3nt: TGTGCCTGGAGTCGGGACAGGGGGCTTGGCTACACCTTC; CDR3aa: CAWSRDRGLGYTF
d_gene: .; abundance: once; j_gene: TRBJ2-7; v_gene: TRBV5-4; CDR3nt: TGTGCCAGCAGCTTGCGGACGGGGGCCTACGAGCAGTACTTC; CDR3aa: CASSLRTGAYEQYF
d_gene: .; abundance: .; j_gene: TRBJ1-5; v_gene: TRBV15; CDR3nt: TGTGCCACCTCCGGTAGCCGAGAAAGCAATCAGCCCCAGCATTTT; CDR3aa: CATSGSRESNQPQHF
d_gene: .; abundance: .; j_gene: TRBJ1-1; v_gene: TRBV6-5; CDR3nt: TGTGCCAGCAGACCTTATACAGGGCCTGAAGCTTTCTTT; CDR3aa: CASRPYTGPEAFF
d_gene: TRBD2; abundance: .; j_gene: TRBJ2-7; v_gene: TRBV5-1; CDR3nt: TGCGCCAGCAGCTTGATTAATGTGTTTGGGCGGGAGAGGGAGCAGTACTTC; CDR3aa: CASSLINVFGREREQYF
d_gene: .; abundance: .; j_gene: TRBJ2-1; v_gene: TRBV28; CDR3nt: TGTGCCAGCAGTTTATCGGCAGGGGGGCCCAATGAGCAGTTCTTC; CDR3aa: CASSLSAGGPNEQFF
d_gene: .; abundance: .; j_gene: TRBJ2-7; v_gene: TRBV28; CDR3nt: TGTGCCAGCAGTTATGCCCGGGGCGGGAATCTCGAGCAGTACTTC; CDR3aa: CASSYARGGNLEQYF
d_gene: TRBD2; abundance: .; j_gene: TRBJ2-6; v_gene: TRBV3-1/TRBV3-2; CDR3nt: TGTGCCAGCAGCCAAGTTGTTGCGGGGGAAGGAGAGGCCAACGTCCTGACTTTC; CDR3aa: CASSQVVAGEGEANVLTF
d_gene: TRBD2; abundance: .; j_gene: TRBJ2-1; v_gene: TRBV19; CDR3nt: TGTGCCAGTAGTTCACTAGCGGGGTACAATGAGCAGTTCTTC; CDR3aa: CASSSLAGYNEQFF
d_gene: TRBD2; abundance: .; j_gene: TRBJ2-1; v_gene: TRBV7-3; CDR3nt: TGTGCCAGCAGCTCCGGGACTAGCCTCACTAATGAGCAGTTCTTC; CDR3aa: CASSSGTSLTNEQFF
d_gene: TRBD1; abundance: .; j_gene: TRBJ2-7; v_gene: TRBV10-3; CDR3nt: TGTGCCATCTCCGGGACAGGAGACTACGAGCAGTACTTC; CDR3aa: CAISGTGDYEQYF
d_gene: .; abundance: .; j_gene: TRBJ1-1; v_gene: TRBV18; CDR3nt: TGTGCCAGCTCACCACCGGGCGGGGGCCTTGAAGCTTTCTTT; CDR3aa: CASSPPGGGLEAFF
d_gene: TRBD2; abundance: .; j_gene: TRBJ2-1; v_gene: TRBV18; CDR3nt: TGTGCCAGCTCACCACCGAGGACTAGCGGAACTTCCTCCTACAATGAGCAGTTCTTC; CDR3aa: CASSPPRTSGTSSYNEQFF
d_gene: TRBD1; abundance: .; j_gene: TRBJ1-5; v_gene: TRBV19; CDR3nt: TGTGCCAGTAGTATAAAGGGACAGAGCAATCAGCCCCAGCATTTT; CDR3aa: CASSIKGQSNQPQHF
d_gene: .; abundance: .; j_gene: TRBJ2-5; v_gene: TRBV7-2; CDR3nt: TGTGCCAGCAGCCTAGGATTTCAAGCTCGGGGTATCCAAGAGACCCAGTACTTC; CDR3aa: CASSLGFQARGIQETQYF
d_gene: TRBD1; abundance: .; j_gene: TRBJ2-2; v_gene: TRBV5-1; CDR3nt: TGCGCCAGCACCTTACCGGGGACAGGGAACACCGGGGAGCTGTTTTTT; CDR3aa: CASTLPGTGNTGELFF
d_gene: .; abundance: .; j_gene: TRBJ2-7; v_gene: TRBV3-1/TRBV3-2; CDR3nt: TGTGCCAGCACCCCATCCGGGACTCTCTACGAGCAGTACTTC; CDR3aa: CASTPSGTLYEQYF
d_gene: TRBD1; abundance: .; j_gene: TRBJ1-2; v_gene: TRBV28; CDR3nt: TGTGCCAGCACCCCAGACACGGGACAGGGTAGTTATGGCTACACCTTC; CDR3aa: CASTPDTGQGSYGYTF
d_gene: TRBD1; abundance: once; j_gene: TRBJ1-5; v_gene: TRBV11-1; CDR3nt: TGTGCCAGCAGCCGGGACAGGTCCGGACAGCCCCAGCATTTT; CDR3aa: CASSRDRSGQPQHF
d_gene: .; abundance: .; j_gene: TRBJ1-1; v_gene: TRBV7-7; CDR3nt: TGTGCCAGCAGCTTAGGCCCGTTCCCTAGAAACACTGAAGCTTTCTTT; CDR3aa: CASSLGPFPRNTEAFF
d_gene: .; abundance: .; j_gene: TRBJ2-5; v_gene: TRBV10-1; CDR3nt: TGCGCCAGCAGTGGCGTGTCAGAGACCCAGTACTTC; CDR3aa: CASSGVSETQYF
d_gene: .; abundance: .; j_gene: TRBJ2-7; v_gene: TRBV5-1; CDR3nt: TGCGCCAGCAGCTTGGTGGTTTCGTGGGACACCAACTACGAGCAGTACTTC; CDR3aa: CASSLVVSWDTNYEQYF
d_gene: TRBD2; abundance: .; j_gene: TRBJ2-7; v_gene: TRBV27; CDR3nt: TGTGCCAGCAGAACAGCCCCGACTAGCCCCTACTACGAGCAGTACTTC; CDR3aa: CASRTAPTSPYYEQYF
d_gene: TRBD1; abundance: .; j_gene: TRBJ1-1; v_gene: TRBV19; CDR3nt: TGTGCCAGTATCCGGACAGGGGGGACGAACACTGAAGCTTTCTTT; CDR3aa: CASIRTGGTNTEAFF
d_gene: TRBD1; abundance: .; j_gene: TRBJ1-6; v_gene: TRBV7-3; CDR3nt: TGTGCCAGCAGTATAAGGGCAGGGGGTACACCCCTCCACTTT; CDR3aa: CASSIRAGGTPLHF
d_gene: .; abundance: .; j_gene: TRBJ1-5; v_gene: TRBV19; CDR3nt: TGTGCCAGTAGTATTGATGGTGGGGGGAATCAGCCCCAGCATTTT; CDR3aa: CASSIDGGGNQPQHF
d_gene: .; abundance: .; j_gene: TRBJ2-7; v_gene: TRBV6-6; CDR3nt: TGTGCCAGCAGTTACTCCGTATACGAGCAGTACTTC; CDR3aa: CASSYSVYEQYF
d_gene: TRBD2; abundance: .; j_gene: TRBJ2-3; v_gene: TRBV11-2; CDR3nt: TGTGCCAGCAGCTTAGTCCTACGACTAGCGGGAGGGCCAGGTACGCAGTATTTT; CDR3aa: CASSLVLRLAGGPGTQYF
d_gene: TRBD1; abundance: .; j_gene: TRBJ1-2; v_gene: TRBV10-3; CDR3nt: TGTGCCATCACTAAGACAGGGGGCAGCGATGGCTACACCTTC; CDR3aa: CAITKTGGSDGYTF
d_gene: TRBD1; abundance: .; j_gene: TRBJ2-2; v_gene: TRBV5-1; CDR3nt: TGCGCCAGCAGCTTGGGACAGGGGAGTACCGGGGAGCTGTTTTTT; CDR3aa: CASSLGQGSTGELFF